This TCR beta chain was observed in a study of blood T cell repertoires in COVID-19. Study in general: Collection of acute and convalescent COVID-19 samples took place in the United States, Italy and Spain. T cells, B-cell-depleted T cells, or PBMCs provided the cDNA or gDNA that served as material.

Sequenced by immunoSEQ multiplex PCR; TCRdb stores in-frame clones only, minus some. The sample has 35,000 to 45,000 clones; approximately 70% are singletons. This clone was observed a single time. Germline assignment: CDR1 MNHEY and CDR2 SVGAGI. Between the trimmed V and J ends, which lost 8 bases and 3 bases, there was a span of 13 bases. The CDR3 length is 13 residues. The sequenced sample consisted of peripheral blood. The receptor's source is a man of 80 years or more with acute or convalescent COVID-19. V and J are TRBV6-5 and TRBJ2-5; a weak D match, TRBD1 (5 bases). The CDR3 nucleotides are TGTGCCAGCCGAAAACAGGTGAAAGAGACCCAGTACTTC. It specifies CASRKQVKETQYF.